This T cell receptor beta chain was captured by sequencing in a study of molecular identifiers for immune sequencing clone quantification. About the study: In the replicates, RNA derived from about 19,000 or 110,000 naive CD8 cells was divided into five parts, and four were sequenced. Study-wide results and caveats: Because of identical TCR molecules sharing a barcode, sizes of highly expanded clones could be underestimated.

Using 10%, 30% or 50% RNA, naive CD8 libraries were derived from approximately 20,000 to 980,000 sorted cells. The CD8+CD4-CCR7+CD45RA+ phenotype defined the sorted naive CD8 T cells. With regard to this clonotype: Antigen specificity is unknown.

The germline V gene has CDR1 MNHEY and CDR2 SMNVEV (reference sequence). The V end lost 9 bases, the J end lost 4 bases, and 16 bases lay between the germline ends. This CDR3 has 14 residues. Via MiXCR, TCRdb re-called the PCR reads, giving one row per CDR3 protein. The sample yields under 600,000 distinct CDR3 sequences, over 20% seen once. The chain joins TRBV27 to TRBJ2-1; maybe TRBD1 (6 bases). What was sequenced was naive CD8+ T cells from blood, with Jurkat cell RNA spiked in. Subset reported: FACS-sorted CD8+CD4-CCR7+CD45RA+ naive T cells. The sequence came from a human donor in good health. Some libraries in this study had Jurkat cell RNA spiked in. For the CDR3, the DNA is TGTGCCAGTAGAGTAGGACAGTTATACAATGAGCAGTTCTTC. Protein product: CASRVGQLYNEQFF.